This entry features one T cell receptor beta chain sequence. Its antigen is as yet unknown. The record originates from a study of cytomegalovirus exposure and HLA in healthy donors. The PCR was carried out with 60 Vbeta primers and 13 Jbeta primers. Profiling relied on immunoSEQ multiplex PCR, and the TCRdb table lists in-frame clones only, not all of them. Of under 150,000 clones listed, roughly 72% are singletons. These donors counted as nominally healthy when sampled, but unrecorded immune exposures were likely. General study findings and limits: Analysis performed later showed TCR beta chains linked to HLA being more clonally expanded than equally common others. Reports indicated that the classifier achieved high specificity and sensitivity in diagnosing cytomegalovirus status. Most TCR beta V segments were productive about 87% or about 30% of the time in an earlier analysis.

Trimming stripped 2 bases from V and 2 bases from J, with 6 bases between. The CDR3 runs 13 residues. Germline V CDR1 and CDR2: SNHLY, FYNNEI. The clonotype originates from a woman between 45 and 60 years old in good health and CMV-seronegative. The sequencing input was PBMCs. The V call is TRBV2, the J call TRBJ1-2; D gene unclear. The CDR3 reads CASSERRNYGYTF. The CDR3 nucleotides read TGTGCCAGCAGTGAACGTCGGAACTATGGCTACACCTTC. The whole variable domain, remainder taken from reference TRBV2 and TRBJ1-2, is EPEVTQTPSHQVTQMGQEVILRCVPISNHLYFYWYRQILGQKVEFLVSFYNNEISEKSEIFDDQFSVERPDGSNFTLKIRSTKLEDSAMYFCASSERRNYGYTFGSGTRLTVV.